This T cell receptor beta chain is drawn from a study of CD8 T cells in ankylosing spondylitis. The CDR3 loop spans 13 amino acids. V lost 5 bases and J lost 7, with 13 bases in between. Germline loops: CDR1 SGHRS, CDR2 YFSETQ. Preparation of TCR beta libraries was done by quantitative 5'-RACE with molecular barcodes. TCRdb passed the 5' RACE reads through MiXCR, listing each CDR3 protein once. This table holds more than 250,000 distinct CDR3 sequences, under 14% found once. Notes on the study in general: What appeared characteristic of ankylosing spondylitis blood was a TCR beta motif of fewer than ten highly homologous variants. Reported data indicate significant enrichment of disease-linked clones within matched ankylosing spondylitis synovial fluid. With a CD8+ phenotype, disease-linked clones were relatively rare in peripheral blood.

In its sample, this clonotype was seen many times. Its antigen remains unknown. The sample consisted of blood, either unsorted or a sorted T cell fraction (not recorded which). The sequence was collected from a female donor with ankylosing spondylitis or in good health (not recorded which). V and J are TRBV5-1 and TRBJ2-1, with D maybe TRBD1 (5 bases). The CDR3 sequence is CASSPNPGNEQFF. CDR3 DNA: TGCGCCAGCAGTCCCAATCCAGGGAATGAGCAGTTCTTC.